These 27 T cell receptor beta chains came from one sample sequenced in a study of blood T cell repertoires in COVID-19. This table comes from immunoSEQ multiplex PCR, and its TCRdb copy is limited to in-frame clones, with some not included. Of 200,000 to 250,000 clones listed, more than 70% are singletons. The sample comprised peripheral blood. Receptors originate from a woman of 80 years or more with COVID-19, enrolled during active disease.

The chain recombines TRBV7-3 with TRBJ2-5; 7 bases map to TRBD2. Trimming took 6 bases from V and 5 from J; bases not matched to a gene: 12. CDR3 length equals 15 residues. Germline V gene lookup returns CDR1 SGHTA and CDR2 FQGTGA. In DNA, the CDR3 is TGTGCCAGCAGTAAATCTAGCGGTGGAGGGGAGACCCAGTACTTC. This gives the protein CASSKSSGGGETQYF.

The chain links TRBV3-1 (or the pseudogene TRBV3-2) to TRBJ2-1, with 7 bases identical to TRBD2. The trim removed 4 bases at V and 10 bases at J, leaving 16 bases unmatched. Germline V gives CDR1 LGHDT, CDR2 YNNKEL (reference sequence). This CDR3 contains 16 residues. The CDR3 DNA follows: TGTGCCAGCAGCCCAAGGGGCGGGGGACCCGAAGACGAGCAGTTCTTC. It is translated as CASSPRGGGPEDEQFF.

The V gene is TRBV6-5, the J gene TRBJ1-2; D not certain. Germline V gene sequence: CDR1 MNHEY, CDR2 SVGAGI. The length of the CDR3 is 14 residues. V lost 6 bases and J 7 bases, leaving 18 bases between the germline ends. In nucleotides, the CDR3 is TGTGCCAGCAGGAAAGAGGGTCAGGAACTTGGCTACACCTTC. Translated, it gives CASRKEGQELGYTF.

The V and J genes are TRBV11-2 and TRBJ2-5; 7 positions agree with TRBD1. V was clipped by 4 bases and J by 5 bases; unmatched bases: 7. The CDR3 spans 14 residues. Germline CDR1 is SGHAT and CDR2 is FQNNGV. The CDR3 protein is CASSSRGLGETQYF. Written as DNA, the CDR3 is TGTGCCAGCAGCTCGAGGGGGCTGGGGGAGACCCAGTACTTC.

This clone has a single count. V and J are TRBV18 and TRBJ2-5; 11 bases agree with TRBD1. V shed 5 bases, J shed 1 base, and the junction held 3 bases outside the gene matches. Germline V gene lookup returns CDR1 KGHSH and CDR2 LQKENI. The CDR3 is 15 amino acids. In DNA form, the CDR3 reads TGTGCCAGCTCATCTGGACAGGGGGCCCAAGAGACCCAGTACTTC. Translation: CASSSGQGAQETQYF. Filled out from reference TRBV18 and TRBJ2-5, the complete variable domain reads NAGVMQNPRHLVRRRGQEARLRCSPMKGHSHVYWYRQLPEEGLKFMVYLQKENIIDESGMPKERFSAEFPKEGPSILRIQQVVRGDSAAYFCASSSGQGAQETQYFGPGTRLLVL.

This clone was seen only a few times. V gene TRBV5-1 combines with J gene TRBJ2-3; D gene ambiguous. Trimming took 1 base from V and 2 from J, leaving 5 bases between them. CDR1 and CDR2 (germline): SGHRS, YFSETQ. The CDR3 is 13 residues long. The CDR3 DNA reads TGCGCCAGCAGCTTGACAGCCACAGATACGCAGTATTTT. Amino acid sequence: CASSLTATDTQYF. The entire variable domain, with the rest obtained from reference TRBV5-1 and TRBJ2-3, is as follows: KAGVTQTPRYLIKTRGQQVTLSCSPISGHRSVSWYQQTPGQGLQFLFEYFSETQRNKGNFPGRFSGRQFSNSRSEMNVSTLELGDSALYLCASSLTATDTQYFGPGTRLTVL.

J is TRBJ2-3 and V is TRBV6-4; D may be TRBD2 (6 bases). V was pared by 5 bases and J by 1 base, with 13 bases between. CDR1 is MRHNA, CDR2 SNTAGT, per germline. The CDR3 loop spans 15 amino acids. The CDR3 loop is CASSPEGLGTDTQYF. The CDR3 region has the DNA TGTGCCAGCAGTCCGGAGGGGCTCGGCACAGATACGCAGTATTTT.

The chain links TRBV27 to TRBJ1-4; D is unresolved. V shed 3 bases and J shed 10 bases, with 12 bases lying between them. Germline V gene data show CDR1 as MNHEY and CDR2 as SMNVEV (reference sequence). The CDR3 length is 13 residues. The CDR3 loop is CASSLNSFGKLFF. For the CDR3, the DNA is TGTGCCAGCAGTTTGAACAGTTTTGGAAAACTGTTTTTT.

V usage is TRBV5-4 and J usage is TRBJ2-1, with TRBD2 identical over 16 bases. The CDR3 has 17 amino acids. J lost 7 bases, V lost 4 bases, and 8 bases had no gene match. Germline CDR1 and CDR2: SGHNT and YYREEE (reference sequence). DNA of the CDR3: TGTGCCAGCAGCATTGGGACTAGCGGGGGGGCTCGAAATGAGCAGTTCTTC. This codes for CASSIGTSGGARNEQFF.

The chain is built from TRBV18 and TRBJ2-7; 12 bases agree with TRBD2. Germline trimming cut 3 bases from V and 0 bases from J; bases unmatched to any gene: 0. CDR1 and CDR2 from the germline V gene are KGHSH and LQKENI. The CDR3 covers 15 residues. The CDR3 nucleotides read TGTGCCAGCTCACCGACTAGCGGGGGCTCCTACGAGCAGTACGTC. Amino acid sequence: CASSPTSGGSYEQYV.

CDR3 region: CASSPRTSGGVEAQYF. The CDR3 DNA sequence: TGTGCCAGCAGCCCCCGGACTAGCGGGGGGGTGGAGGCCCAGTACTTC. The V and J genes are TRBV3-1 (or the pseudogene TRBV3-2) and TRBJ2-5; the match to TRBD2 covers 15 bases. V shed 4 bases, J shed 9 bases, and the junction held 9 bases outside the gene matches. The CDR3 spans 16 residues. Germline CDR1 is LGHDT and CDR2 is YNNKEL (reference sequence).

This chain links TRBV5-1 with TRBJ2-5, with TRBD1 matching over 9 bases. V was clipped by 4 bases and J by 1 base; unmatched bases: 8. The CDR3 is 16 residues long. The V gene's germline CDR1 is SGHRS and CDR2 YFSETQ. Here the CDR3 reads CASSQTGGPPQETQYF. The CDR3 nucleotides are TGCGCCAGCAGCCAAACAGGGGGCCCTCCCCAAGAGACCCAGTACTTC.

The chain combines TRBV10-3 with TRBJ1-5, with 8 bases identical to TRBD1. CDR1 and CDR2 from the germline V gene are ENHRY and SYGVKD. The CDR3 contains 16 residues. Germline trimming cut 0 bases from V and 11 bases from J; bases unmatched to any gene: 12. This chain's CDR3 is CAISESVQGGGRAQHF. As DNA, the CDR3 is TGTGCCATCAGTGAGTCGGTACAGGGGGGAGGGAGGGCCCAGCATTTT.

The rearrangement links TRBV5-1 to TRBJ2-7; D remains unclear. In germline, CDR1 is SGHRS, CDR2 YFSETQ. With 0 bases removed from V and 1 base from J, the gap between germline ends came to 8 bases. CDR3 length equals 14 residues. The CDR3 DNA reads TGCGCCAGCAGCTTGGTTCCCCCATCCTACGAGCAGTACTTC. This gives the protein CASSLVPPSYEQYF.

The rearrangement links TRBV27 to TRBJ1-2, with D uncertain. The germline CDR1 and CDR2 sequences are MNHEY and SMNVEV (reference sequence). With 0 bases removed from V and 8 bases from J, the gap between germline ends came to 13 bases. This CDR3 comprises 14 residues. DNA for the CDR3: TGTGCCAGCAGTTTATCGGAGGGTATAGGCGGCTACACCTTC. Translating it yields CASSLSEGIGGYTF.

This clone was recorded once. The V and J genes are TRBV12-3 or TRBV12-4 and TRBJ1-5; D gene unclear. CDR3 length equals 13 residues. Trimming cost V 7 bases and J 7 bases, with 14 bases left between them. The CDR3 loop is CASKSGSDQPQHF. DNA for the CDR3: TGTGCCAGCAAGTCGGGGTCAGACCAGCCCCAGCATTTT.

The chain recombines TRBV21-1 with TRBJ2-3; TRBD2 reflects the table's D call only, with no check against the DNA. TRBV21-1 is described as a pseudogene. This CDR3 spans 17 amino acids. CDR3 region: CASSKGGRGRRTDTQYF. CDR3 nucleotide sequence: TGTGCCAGCAGCAAAGGGGGGCGGGGGCGCCGGACAGATACGCAGTATTTT.

This rearrangement joins TRBV2 to TRBJ2-7; 10 bases are a match to TRBD1. Germline trimming cut 8 bases from V and 7 bases from J; bases unmatched to any gene: 5. Looked up from germline, CDR1 is SNHLY and CDR2 is FYNNEI. The CDR3 runs 12 residues. Here the CDR3 DNA reads TGTGCCAGCCGGACAGGGGGTGAAGAGCAGTACTTC. Its translation is CASRTGGEEQYF.

The chain links TRBV28 to TRBJ1-4; tentative D call: TRBD1 (6 bases). The CDR3 has 14 residues. CDR1 is MDHEN, CDR2 SYDVKM, per germline. With 3 bases removed from V and 8 bases from J, the gap between germline ends came to 13 bases. The CDR3 loop reads CASSFGTLGEKLFF. Here the CDR3 DNA reads TGTGCCAGCAGTTTCGGGACATTGGGGGAAAAACTGTTTTTT.

The rearrangement links TRBV28 to TRBJ1-2; TRBD1 matches at 9 bases. There are 15 residues in the CDR3. The V gene end was trimmed by 4 bases and the J gene end by 4 bases; junction bases not matched to a gene: 7. CDR1 and CDR2 from the germline V gene are MDHEN and SYDVKM. DNA for the CDR3: TGTGCCAGCAGTTCCGGACAGGGGAGCCCCTATGGCTACACCTTC. It is translated as CASSSGQGSPYGYTF.

CDR3 residues: CSAQRDSTEAFF. The CDR3 DNA sequence: TGCAGCGCCCAACGGGACAGCACTGAAGCTTTCTTT. The chain carries TRBV29-1 and TRBJ1-1; 7 nucleotides align to TRBD1. The CDR3 extends over 12 amino acids. Trimming at V came to 7 bases and at J to 4 bases, leaving 6 bases not matched to a gene. The germline V gene encodes CDR1 SQVTM and CDR2 ANQGSEA.

This chain uses TRBV19 with TRBJ2-2, with 9 bases fitting TRBD1. V dropped 8 bases and J dropped 6; count of bases not matched to a gene: 7. The CDR3 contains 14 residues. From germline, CDR1 is LNHDA and CDR2 SQIVND (reference sequence). The CDR3 region is CASRWGQGSGELFF. CDR3 coding DNA: TGTGCCAGTCGTTGGGGACAGGGCTCCGGGGAGCTGTTTTTT. The full variable domain, in which reference TRBV19 and TRBJ2-2 provide the parts outside the CDR3, is DGGITQSPKYLFRKEGQNVTLSCEQNLNHDAMYWYRQDPGQGLRLIYYSQIVNDFQKGDIAEGYSVSREKKESFPLTVTSAQKNPTAFYLCASRWGQGSGELFFGEGSRLTVL.

The J gene is TRBJ1-2, the V gene TRBV28; 8 positions agree with TRBD1. Germline CDR1 and CDR2: MDHEN and SYDVKM. Trimming cost V 3 bases and J 8 bases; bases outside gene matches: 8. This CDR3 is built from 14 residues. The CDR3 spells CASSFRDRGGGYTF. CDR3 bases: TGTGCCAGCAGTTTTCGTGACAGGGGCGGCGGCTACACCTTC.

The V call is TRBV21-1, the J call TRBJ1-6. TRBV21-1 is a pseudogene segment. The CDR3 spans 17 residues. CDR3 sequence (DNA): TGTGCCAGCAGCAAAGGAGGACGGGGGGCGCATAATTCACCCCTCCACTTT. Translating it yields CASSKGGRGAHNSPLHF.

The chain couples TRBV18 to TRBJ1-1; TRBD1 might be the D (5 bases). CDR3 length: 14 amino acids. V shed 6 bases and J shed 1 base, with 12 bases lying between them. CDR1 is KGHSH, CDR2 LQKENI, per germline. The CDR3 spells CASSPGLTNTEAFF. Here the CDR3 DNA reads TGTGCCAGCTCTCCGGGACTCACGAACACTGAAGCTTTCTTT.

This chain joins TRBV5-4 and TRBJ2-5, with TRBD2 matching 9 bases. Per germline, CDR1 SGHNT and CDR2 YYREEE (reference sequence). V dropped 4 bases and J dropped 3; count of bases not matched to a gene: 10. This CDR3 has 16 amino acids. As DNA, the CDR3 is TGTGCCAGCAGCCCCCCCCTTGCGGGGGGGAAAGAGACCCAGTACTTC. It is translated as CASSPPLAGGKETQYF.

This clone was seen a single time. The same CDR3 arises from other DNA sequences in this sample as well. The CDR3 bases are TGTGCCATCAGCCCCACGGGACAGGACTATGGCTACACCTTC. Encoded protein: CAISPTGQDYGYTF. This chain uses TRBV10-3 with TRBJ1-2; 8 positions agree with TRBD1. V gave up 6 bases and J gave up 3 bases; unmatched junction bases: 6. The CDR3 is 14 amino acids. Germline CDR1 and CDR2: ENHRY and SYGVKD.